The 27 T cell receptor beta chains listed next were all sequenced from one sample in a study of shared clonotypes between healthy human individuals. CD45RO-negative, CCR7-positively selected cells formed the naive CD8 fraction, excluding terminally differentiated effector memory CD45RA+ cells. Sequenced by immunoSEQ multiplex PCR; TCRdb stores in-frame clones only, minus some. The sample lists 2 million or so clones; less than 95% were seen once. The sample comprised naive CD8+ T cells sorted from blood. These TCRs come from a man between 18 and 29 years old in good health.

The chain recombines TRBV27 with TRBJ1-4, with D unresolved. V was trimmed by 1 base and J by 7 bases, leaving 10 bases between them. The CDR3 has 14 residues. From germline, CDR1 is MNHEY and CDR2 SMNVEV (reference sequence). CDR3 in DNA: TGTGCCAGCAGTTTATGGCAGAGTGGTGAAAAACTGTTTTTT. It encodes CASSLWQSGEKLFF.

The CDR3 DNA sequence: TGTGCCAGCAGTTCGAGCGACGTAGGGGGCACTGAAGCTTTCTTT. Amino acid sequence: CASSSSDVGGTEAFF. The V and J genes are TRBV28 and TRBJ1-1; weak D call: TRBD1 (6 bases). Trimming took off 4 bases at V and 4 bases at J, with 16 bases between the two ends. The length of the CDR3 is 15 residues. Germline assignment: CDR1 MDHEN and CDR2 SYDVKM.

The chain links TRBV9 to TRBJ1-1; TRBD1 matches 7 bases. CDR1 is SGDLS, CDR2 YYNGEE, per germline. Germline trimming cut 3 bases from V and 1 base from J; bases unmatched to any gene: 6. This CDR3 has 15 residues. The CDR3 nucleotides are TGTGCCAGCAGCGGGTTGGGACAGACGAACACTGAAGCTTTCTTT. Translation gives CASSGLGQTNTEAFF.

With respect to this clone: This clone may be a read error of a much larger clone one base away. This sequence joins TRBV29-1 and TRBJ2-7; 8 bases align to TRBD2. The CDR3 length is 12 residues. Germline CDR1 is SQVTM and CDR2 is ANQGSEA. Germline trimming cut 5 bases from V and 9 bases from J; bases unmatched to any gene: 9. In DNA, the CDR3 is TGCAGCGTTATAGCGGGAAAGAACGGGCAGTACTTC. This codes for CSVIAGKNGQYF.

The chain combines TRBV28 with TRBJ1-6, with unresolved D. Deletions cut 5 bases from V and 8 bases from J, with 10 bases between. The CDR3 contains 13 residues. Germline CDR1 is MDHEN and CDR2 is SYDVKM. The CDR3 here is CASSTLGDSPLHF. CDR3 coding DNA: TGTGCCAGCAGTACCCTCGGTGATTCACCCCTCCACTTT.

As DNA, the CDR3 is TGTGCCAGCACTCCGCCCGGGACCGCGGGGACTGAAGCTTTCTTT. It specifies CASTPPGTAGTEAFF. This chain joins TRBV2 and TRBJ1-1, with D possibly being TRBD1 (5 bases). V was cut by 7 bases and J by 5 bases, with 20 bases left in between. CDR1 is SNHLY and CDR2 is FYNNEI in the germline V gene. CDR3 size: 15 residues.

This chain's CDR3 is CASLAGGGGEQFF. For the CDR3, the DNA is TGTGCCAGCCTAGCGGGAGGCGGGGGGGAGCAGTTCTTC. The V call is TRBV10-3, the J call TRBJ2-1, with 11 bases aligning to TRBD2. Per germline, CDR1 ENHRY and CDR2 SYGVKD. The V segment lost 10 bases and the J segment 10 bases; nucleotides outside the gene matches: 9. CDR3 size: 13 residues.

This chain links TRBV2 with TRBJ2-7; perhaps TRBD2 as D (5 bases). With 7 bases removed from V and 2 bases from J, the gap between germline ends came to 12 bases. This CDR3 comprises 13 residues. Germline CDR1 SNHLY, CDR2 FYNNEI. CDR3 residues: CASMGAATYEQYF. In DNA form, the CDR3 reads TGTGCCAGCATGGGAGCGGCTACCTACGAGCAGTACTTC.

This clone was seen a handful of times. The chain is built from TRBV4-1 and TRBJ2-7; D may be TRBD2 (7 bases). CDR3 length: 14 residues. Germline CDR1 MGHRA, CDR2 YSYEKL. The V end was cut by 1 base, the J end by 7 bases, with 14 bases between. The CDR3 DNA reads as TGCGCCAGCAGCCAAGCGCGGGGGCCCTGGGAGCAGTACTTC. As protein: CASSQARGPWEQYF.

The chain is built from TRBV2 and TRBJ1-5; TRBD1 is a possible D gene (6 bases). Germline V gene sequence: CDR1 SNHLY, CDR2 FYNNEI. The CDR3 is 13 residues long. V was clipped by 6 bases and J by 3 bases, with 9 bases between them. In DNA, the CDR3 is TGTGCCAGCAGCCAGGGGAACAATCAGCCCCAGCATTTT. It encodes CASSQGNNQPQHF.

The rearrangement links TRBV18 to TRBJ2-7; weak D call: TRBD2 (6 bases). This CDR3 has 14 amino acids. The V end lost 2 bases, the J end lost 2 bases, and 10 bases lay between the germline ends. In germline, CDR1 is KGHSH, CDR2 LQKENI. CDR3 residues: CASSPGTEAYEQYF. In nucleotides, the CDR3 is TGTGCCAGCTCACCAGGGACTGAGGCCTACGAGCAGTACTTC.

The rearrangement joins TRBV28 to TRBJ1-1, with D possibly being TRBD1 (5 bases). Germline assignment: CDR1 MDHEN and CDR2 SYDVKM. V was trimmed by 8 bases and J by 0 bases, leaving 13 bases between them. The CDR3 consists of 14 residues. CDR3 in amino acids: CASGGGRMNTEAFF. In DNA, the CDR3 is TGTGCCAGCGGGGGGGGACGTATGAACACTGAAGCTTTCTTT.

This clone was counted once. V gene TRBV6-6 combines with J gene TRBJ1-2; tentative D call: TRBD1 (5 bases). This CDR3 is built from 13 residues. Germline V lookup: CDR1 MNHNY, CDR2 SVGAGI (reference sequence). Trimming stripped 4 bases from V and 0 bases from J, with 6 bases between. The chain's CDR3 is CASSLGANYGYTF. As DNA, the CDR3 is TGTGCCAGCAGTTTGGGGGCTAACTATGGCTACACCTTC.

CDR3 DNA: TGTGCCAGCAGTGCCGGACTAGCCTACGAGCAGTACTTC. This gives the protein CASSAGLAYEQYF. This rearrangement joins TRBV27 to TRBJ2-7, with 7 bases identical to TRBD2. The V gene's germline CDR1 is MNHEY and CDR2 SMNVEV (reference sequence). V lost 5 bases, J lost 2 bases, and 3 bases stayed unmatched. The CDR3 spans 13 residues.

The chain combines TRBV5-4 with TRBJ2-7; D perhaps matches TRBD2 (5 bases). The V end lost 0 bases, the J end lost 2 bases, and 12 bases lay between the germline ends. Per germline, CDR1 SGHNT and CDR2 YYREEE (reference sequence). The CDR3 has 15 residues. CDR3: CASSLERGETYEQYF. The CDR3, as DNA: TGTGCCAGCAGCTTGGAACGGGGTGAGACCTACGAGCAGTACTTC.

The chain has TRBV28 and TRBJ2-1; 15 bases fit TRBD2. The V gene end was trimmed by 4 bases and the J gene end by 4 bases; junction bases not matched to a gene: 11. Germline CDR1 and CDR2: MDHEN and SYDVKM. The CDR3 length is 19 residues. CDR3 DNA: TGTGCCAGCAGTTCTCCCCCTCGGACTAGCGGGGGGGTTTACAATGAGCAGTTCTTC. Amino acid sequence: CASSSPPRTSGGVYNEQFF.

A word on this clone: Different DNA sequences within this sample yield the same CDR3. J is TRBJ2-3 and V is TRBV27; no reliable D call. The V end was cut by 3 bases, the J end by 5 bases, with 3 bases between. Germline CDR1 reads MNHEY; CDR2 reads SMNVEV (reference sequence). CDR3 length equals 11 residues. In DNA form, the CDR3 reads TGTGCCAGCAGTTTTGGAGATACGCAGTATTTT. This gives the protein CASSFGDTQYF.

Regarding this clone: The junction shows a germline mismatch at one end, possibly a read error. The rearrangement uses TRBV7-7 and TRBJ2-5, with a possible D match to TRBD2 (7 bases). The CDR3 covers 15 residues. Germline CDR1 and CDR2: SSHAT and FNYEAQ (reference sequence). CDR3 nucleotide sequence: TGTGCTAGCAGCTTAAGGGGGGGGGCCCAAGAGACCCAGTACTTC. It translates to CASSLRGGAQETQYF.

This chain uses TRBV5-5 with TRBJ2-7; 9 bases match TRBD1. CDR1 SGHKS and CDR2 YYEKEE come from the germline V gene (reference sequence). This CDR3 has 15 amino acids. The trim removed 3 bases at V and 4 bases at J, leaving 8 bases unmatched. The CDR3 here is CASSSPGQGIYEQYF. Written as DNA, the CDR3 is TGTGCCAGCAGCTCACCGGGACAGGGAATTTACGAGCAGTACTTC.

V gene TRBV4-1 combines with J gene TRBJ2-5; 9 nucleotides line up with TRBD1. Germline CDR1 MGHRA, CDR2 YSYEKL. CDR3 length: 16 residues. V lost 8 bases, J lost 5 bases, and 15 bases stayed unmatched. The CDR3 DNA is TGCGCCAGCTCCCTCCTCGCGGGACAGGGTAGGGAGACCCAGTACTTC. This codes for CASSLLAGQGRETQYF.

This clone has just one count. This chain uses TRBV4-3 with TRBJ2-1, with TRBD1 as a possible D gene (7 bases). The V gene's germline CDR1 is LGHNA and CDR2 YSLEER. V was shortened by 0 bases and J by 7 bases, with 22 bases between the two germline ends. This CDR3 region has 18 residues. CDR3 sequence: CASSQETPLPRGDNEQFF. The CDR3 DNA reads TGCGCCAGCAGCCAAGAGACTCCACTACCCAGGGGGGATAATGAGCAGTTCTTC.

The chain carries TRBV23-1 and TRBJ2-7, with 11 bases fitting TRBD1. TRBV23-1 is recorded as an ORF, its role being uncertain. The length of the CDR3 is 18 residues. The J segment lost 1 base and the V segment lost 4 bases, leaving 12 bases of the junction unmatched. CDR3 DNA: TGCGCCAGCAGTCCCAACCGGGACAGGGGGGTTTTTTCCTACGAGCAGTACTTC. Protein: CASSPNRDRGVFSYEQYF.

Comments on this clone: The same CDR3 is also encoded by other DNA sequences in this sample. This chain links TRBV27 with TRBJ1-6, with a possible D match to TRBD1 (5 bases). The CDR3 is made up of 13 amino acids. CDR1 and CDR2 from the germline V gene are MNHEY and SMNVEV (reference sequence). Trimming took off 3 bases at V and 6 bases at J, with 6 bases between the two ends. CDR3 loop: CASSLGVNSPLHF. The CDR3 coding sequence is TGTGCCAGCAGTTTGGGGGTTAATTCACCCCTCCACTTT.

The gene calls are TRBV9 and TRBJ2-7, with TRBD2 identical over 9 bases. Germline-derived CDR1 and CDR2 are SGDLS and YYNGEE. V lost 4 bases, J lost 3 bases, and 17 bases stayed unmatched. There are 18 residues in the CDR3. The CDR3 region is CASSPGGLAGPTFYEQYF. For the CDR3, the DNA is TGTGCCAGCAGCCCTGGGGGGCTAGCGGGACCAACATTCTACGAGCAGTACTTC. The full variable domain, with the rest looked up from reference TRBV9 and TRBJ2-7, is DSGVTQTPKHLITATGQRVTLRCSPRSGDLSVYWYQQSLDQGLQFLIQYYNGEERAKGNILERFSAQQFPDLHSELNLSSLELGDSALYFCASSPGGLAGPTFYEQYFGPGTRLTVT.

The genes are TRBV29-1 and TRBJ2-1, with a tentative D call TRBD2 (5 bases). This CDR3 has 14 amino acids. Germline loops: CDR1 SQVTM, CDR2 ANQGSEA. Trimming cost V 2 bases and J 6 bases, with 14 bases left between them. The CDR3 sequence is CSVEQASRPNEQFF. The CDR3 DNA sequence: TGCAGCGTTGAACAGGCTAGCCGTCCCAATGAGCAGTTCTTC.

The gene calls are TRBV4-2 and TRBJ1-1; no definite D call. V lost 4 bases to trimming and J lost 0 bases, with 15 bases between them. The CDR3 spans 16 residues. Germline V gene lookup returns CDR1 LGHNA and CDR2 YNFKEQ. The CDR3 reads CASSPIGETMNTEAFF. The CDR3 bases are TGTGCCAGCAGCCCCATAGGCGAAACCATGAACACTGAAGCTTTCTTT.

The chain recombines TRBV15 with TRBJ1-2, with D maybe TRBD1 (5 bases). The V gene lost 3 bases and the J gene lost 0 bases, with 20 bases spanning the gap. Germline CDR1 LNHNV, CDR2 YYDKDF (reference sequence). There are 18 residues in the CDR3. The CDR3 DNA reads as TGTGCCACCAGCAGCCACCCGGGGACCGGCACAGCTAACTATGGCTACACCTTC. Translated, it gives CATSSHPGTGTANYGYTF.